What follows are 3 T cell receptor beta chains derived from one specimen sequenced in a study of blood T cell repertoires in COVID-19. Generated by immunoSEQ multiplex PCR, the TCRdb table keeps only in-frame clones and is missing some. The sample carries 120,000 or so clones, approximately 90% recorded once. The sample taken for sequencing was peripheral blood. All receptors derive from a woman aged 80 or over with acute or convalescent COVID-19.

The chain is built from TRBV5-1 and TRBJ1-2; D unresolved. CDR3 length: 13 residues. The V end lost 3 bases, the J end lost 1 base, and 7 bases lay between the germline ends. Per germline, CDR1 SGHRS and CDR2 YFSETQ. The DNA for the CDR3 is TGCGCCAGCAGCTGGAGGAGTAACTATGGCTACACCTTC. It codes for CASSWRSNYGYTF.

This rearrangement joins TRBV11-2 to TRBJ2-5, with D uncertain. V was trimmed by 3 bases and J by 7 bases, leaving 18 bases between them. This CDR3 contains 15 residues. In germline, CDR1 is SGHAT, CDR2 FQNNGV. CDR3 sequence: CASSLGLMGMGTQYF. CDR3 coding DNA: TGTGCCAGCAGCTTGGGCCTTATGGGTATGGGGACCCAGTACTTC.

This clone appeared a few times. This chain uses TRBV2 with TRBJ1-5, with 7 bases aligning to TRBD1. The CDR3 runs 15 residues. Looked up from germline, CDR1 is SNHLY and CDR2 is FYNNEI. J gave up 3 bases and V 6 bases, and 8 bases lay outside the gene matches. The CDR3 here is CASSSGTVNNQPQHF. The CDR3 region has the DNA TGTGCCAGCAGCTCCGGGACAGTTAACAATCAGCCCCAGCATTTT. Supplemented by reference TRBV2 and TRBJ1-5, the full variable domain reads EPEVTQTPSHQVTQMGQEVILRCVPISNHLYFYWYRQILGQKVEFLVSFYNNEISEKSEIFDDQFSVERPDGSNFTLKIRSTKLEDSAMYFCASSSGTVNNQPQHFGDGTRLSIL.